The clone carrying this T cell receptor beta chain was seen repeatedly, ten times or more. The sample belongs to a study of T-cell reconstitution after alpha-beta-depleted transplantation in children. The V end was cut by 9 bases, the J end by 0 bases, with 15 bases between. The CDR3 runs to 14 residues. From germline, CDR1 is SGHRS and CDR2 YFSETQ. During its preparation, the TCRbeta library received unique molecular identifiers. In TCRdb, the PCR reads were re-called with MiXCR into one record per CDR3 protein. Here the sample spans about 400,000 distinct CDR3 sequences, roughly 13% being singletons.

The sequence derives from a human donor who donated a stem cell graft to a child with Fanconi anemia. The gene calls are TRBV5-1 and TRBJ2-5; weak D call: TRBD1 (5 bases). Sequences were derived from PBMCs, sampled from the stem cell graft. CDR3 sequence reads: CATSLLGDQETQYF. In nucleotides, the CDR3 is TGCGCCACCTCACTTCTAGGGGACCAAGAGACCCAGTACTTC.